Listed here are 19 T cell receptor beta chains from one sample, sequenced in a study of a mutant IDH1 vaccine in newly diagnosed glioma. The table came from immunoSEQ multiplex PCR; TCRdb's copy has only in-frame clones and leaves some out. The sample contains some 60,000 clones, 80% to 95% of which appear only once. The time point denotes: baseline, week 1 (first vaccination visit). Treatment denoted: pre-vaccination baseline after standard-of-care therapy. Sequencing was performed on PBMCs, taken from a glioma patient treated with radiotherapy, temozolomide or both. Every receptor here comes from a man aged 45-65 years with glioma.

The chain joins TRBV30 to TRBJ2-3, with unresolved D. The CDR3 sequence is 13 residues long. Trimming shortened V by 2 bases and J by 5 bases, and 11 bases separated the two germline ends. The germline gives CDR1 GTSNPN, CDR2 SVGIG (reference sequence). This CDR3 reads CAWSPQVRDTQYF. The CDR3 DNA sequence: TGTGCCTGGAGTCCCCAAGTTCGAGATACGCAGTATTTT.

V usage is TRBV7-9 and J usage is TRBJ1-6; 9 bases match TRBD1. The V gene end was trimmed by 4 bases and the J gene end by 8 bases; junction bases not matched to a gene: 6. The CDR3 covers 15 residues. Germline lookup yields CDR1 SEHNR and CDR2 FQNEAQ (reference sequence). CDR3 loop: CASSSYRGRDSPLHF. The CDR3 DNA sequence: TGTGCCAGCAGCTCCTACAGGGGGCGCGATTCACCCCTCCACTTT.

This chain uses TRBV14 with TRBJ2-1, with 14 bases lining up with TRBD2. The CDR3 contains 14 residues. Germline V CDR1 and CDR2: SGHDN, FVKESK. Germline trimming cut 3 bases from V and 9 bases from J; bases unmatched to any gene: 1. This chain's CDR3 is CASSQTSGRGEQFF. The CDR3 region has the DNA TGTGCCAGCAGCCAGACTAGCGGGAGGGGTGAGCAGTTCTTC.

The chain couples TRBV2 to TRBJ1-2; perhaps TRBD1 as D (5 bases). The CDR3 has 12 residues. The V gene lost 6 bases and the J gene lost 5 bases, with 10 bases spanning the gap. CDR1 is SNHLY, CDR2 FYNNEI, per germline. The CDR3 protein is CASREPGYGYTF. CDR3 sequence (DNA): TGTGCCAGCAGAGAACCAGGGTATGGCTACACCTTC.

Only one count was recorded for this clone. CDR3 protein: CASSRLLGTGELFF. CDR3 nucleotide sequence: TGTGCCAGCAGCCGATTGTTGGGCACCGGGGAGCTGTTTTTT. The chain couples TRBV7-2 to TRBJ2-2, with D unclear. The CDR3 runs to 14 residues. CDR1 is SGHTA and CDR2 is FQGNSA in the germline V gene. V was clipped by 5 bases and J by 4 bases, with 11 bases between them.

In this sample, this clone turned up once. V gene TRBV2 combines with J gene TRBJ1-1; D may be TRBD1 (5 bases). V gave up 4 bases and J gave up 2 bases, with 11 bases separating them. Germline loops: CDR1 SNHLY, CDR2 FYNNEI. This CDR3 spans 14 amino acids. The CDR3 sequence: CASSGGRVNTEAFF. The CDR3 DNA reads as TGTGCCAGCAGTGGAGGCAGGGTAAACACTGAAGCTTTCTTT.

V and J are TRBV2 and TRBJ1-1; no clear D gene. The CDR3 loop spans 14 amino acids. Germline loops: CDR1 SNHLY, CDR2 FYNNEI. V gave up 6 bases and J gave up 0 bases, with 11 bases separating them. The CDR3 coding sequence is TGTGCCAGCAGCGTGCAGGCCATGAACACTGAAGCTTTCTTT. Encoded protein: CASSVQAMNTEAFF.

The V gene is TRBV5-1, the J gene TRBJ2-3; 7 positions match TRBD1. Germline CDR1 is SGHRS and CDR2 is YFSETQ. This CDR3 contains 16 residues. V gave up 4 bases and J gave up 0 bases; unmatched junction bases: 8. The CDR3 is CASSMDRRPSTDTQYF. CDR3 coding DNA: TGCGCCAGCAGCATGGACAGGAGGCCGAGCACAGATACGCAGTATTTT.

This chain links TRBV7-2 with TRBJ2-7, with a tentative D call TRBD2 (6 bases). Trimming took off 3 bases at V and 2 bases at J, with 11 bases between the two ends. The V gene's germline CDR1 is SGHTA and CDR2 FQGNSA. The CDR3 is 14 amino acids. The CDR3 here is CASSFGGRTYEQYF. CDR3 bases: TGTGCCAGCAGCTTTGGGGGGAGGACCTACGAGCAGTACTTC.

The chain links TRBV30 to TRBJ1-4; TRBD1 is a possible D gene (6 bases). CDR3 length: 15 amino acids. Germline V gene lookup returns CDR1 GTSNPN and CDR2 SVGIG (reference sequence). V lost 0 bases and J 0 bases, leaving 8 bases between the germline ends. DNA for the CDR3: TGTGCCTGGAGTGTCGGGACAACAACTAATGAAAAACTGTTTTTT. This gives the protein CAWSVGTTTNEKLFF.

The chain couples TRBV28 to TRBJ2-7; TRBD1 aligns across 10 bases. The CDR3 runs to 15 residues. V shed 5 bases and J 2 bases; nucleotides not matched to a gene: 6. CDR1 is MDHEN, CDR2 SYDVKM, per germline. This chain's CDR3 is CASSRTGGWAYEQYF. CDR3 DNA sequence: TGTGCCAGCAGTCGGACAGGGGGTTGGGCCTACGAGCAGTACTTC.

The genes are TRBV7-9 and TRBJ1-4, with D perhaps TRBD1 (6 bases). The V and J ends lost 2 bases and 4 bases respectively, with 14 bases between them. Per germline, CDR1 SEHNR and CDR2 FQNEAQ (reference sequence). There are 16 residues in the CDR3. The CDR3 region is CASSLSRGGNNEKLFF. CDR3 bases: TGTGCCAGCAGCTTATCACGAGGGGGAAATAATGAAAAACTGTTTTTT.

The chain uses TRBV10-2 and TRBJ1-4, with D tentatively TRBD1 (6 bases). Germline CDR1 and CDR2: WSHSY and SAAADI. V shed 5 bases and J shed 8 bases, with 15 bases lying between them. This CDR3 region has 14 residues. This chain's CDR3 is CASSRRGTSEKLFF. CDR3 in DNA: TGCGCCAGCAGTCGCAGGGGCACCAGCGAAAAACTGTTTTTT.

The chain uses TRBV7-6 and TRBJ1-1; 8 bases fit TRBD1. This CDR3 contains 17 residues. CDR1 is SGHVS and CDR2 is FNYEAQ in the germline V gene. V dropped 2 bases and J dropped 1; count of bases not matched to a gene: 9. CDR3 sequence: CASSLKLAGQGNTEAFF. The CDR3 DNA sequence: TGTGCCAGCAGCTTAAAACTTGCAGGACAGGGGAACACTGAAGCTTTCTTT.

CDR3 nucleotide sequence: TGCAGCACCCTGGGGGGGACCTCCTATGGCTACACCTTC. Translation: CSTLGGTSYGYTF. The gene calls are TRBV29-1 and TRBJ1-2; weak D call: TRBD1 (5 bases). The V and J ends lost 8 bases and 4 bases respectively, with 17 bases between them. The CDR3 extends over 13 amino acids. Per germline, CDR1 SQVTM and CDR2 ANQGSEA.

The rearrangement uses TRBV28 and TRBJ1-5; tentative D call: TRBD1 (5 bases). Germline V gene lookup returns CDR1 MDHEN and CDR2 SYDVKM. The V and J ends lost 2 bases and 4 bases respectively, with 6 bases between them. CDR3 length equals 13 residues. The CDR3: CASSLQGNQPQHF. Written as DNA, the CDR3 is TGTGCCAGCAGTTTACAGGGAAATCAGCCCCAGCATTTT.

The chain joins TRBV11-2 to TRBJ1-3; D perhaps matches TRBD1 (5 bases). The CDR3 has 17 residues. Germline lookup yields CDR1 SGHAT and CDR2 FQNNGV. Trimming pared 5 bases from V and 3 bases from J, leaving 20 bases between. CDR3 sequence (DNA): TGTGCCAGCAGCCCGAGGGACGTGCCTCTTGGTGGAAACACCATATATTTT. This translates into CASSPRDVPLGGNTIYF. The entire variable domain, with the rest obtained from reference TRBV11-2 and TRBJ1-3, is as follows: EAGVAQSPRYKIIEKRQSVAFWCNPISGHATLYWYQQILGQGPKLLIQFQNNGVVDDSQLPKDRFSAERLKGVDSTLKIQPAKLEDSAVYLCASSPRDVPLGGNTIYFGEGSWLTVV.

The CDR3 loop is CASSYRGLHNSPLHF. CDR3 DNA: TGTGCCAGCAGTTACCGGGGACTCCACAATTCACCCCTCCACTTT. The chain uses TRBV6-5 and TRBJ1-6; perhaps TRBD1 as D (5 bases). Germline V gene lookup returns CDR1 MNHEY and CDR2 SVGAGI. V lost 2 bases, J lost 7 bases, and 12 bases lay in between. CDR3 length equals 15 residues.

V usage is TRBV7-2 and J usage is TRBJ1-1; D not resolved. The CDR3 has 14 residues. Per the germline V gene, CDR1 is SGHTA and CDR2 is FQGNSA. V was clipped by 1 base and J by 2 bases, with 8 bases between them. CDR3 bases: TGTGCCAGCAGCTTAGTTTGGGATAACACTGAAGCTTTCTTT. It yields the protein CASSLVWDNTEAFF.